These T cell receptor beta chains were read from a single sample in a study of blood T cell repertoires in COVID-19. Method: immunoSEQ multiplex PCR; TCRdb's copy keeps in-frame clones and lacks some. The table shows around 200,000 clones, with roughly 89% occurring only once. What was sequenced was peripheral blood. The source is a man aged 45-65 years with acute or convalescent COVID-19. CDR3s include the opening cysteine and the closing phenylalanine or tryptophan. Each record gives: clone size, D gene, CDR3 length, J gene, V gene, CDR3 protein, CDR3 DNA. D genes are given only for firm matches. Not every row has a clone size; where given, it reads once, few, many or a size class.

. . 18 TRBJ2-3 TRBV11-2 CASSLGYGQPKNTDTQYF TGTGCCAGCAGCTTAGGGTATGGACAGCCTAAAAACACAGATACGCAGTATTTT
. TRBD1 14 TRBJ1-5 TRBV2 CASSLDRGNQPQHF TGTGCCAGCAGTCTCGACAGGGGCAATCAGCCCCAGCATTTT
. . 13 TRBJ2-5 TRBV27 CASSFRDGETQYF TGTGCCAGCAGTTTCAGGGATGGGGAGACCCAGTACTTC
. . 15 TRBJ1-3 TRBV27 CASSPAAASGNTIYF TGTGCCAGCAGTCCCGCAGCGGCCTCTGGAAACACCATATATTTT
. . 14 TRBJ2-2 TRBV7-2 CASTQGTNTGELFF TGTGCCAGCACTCAGGGAACGAACACCGGGGAGCTGTTTTTT
. TRBD1 17 TRBJ1-4 TRBV7-9 CASSLNGGQGGFEKLFF TGTGCCAGCAGCTTAAACGGCGGACAGGGAGGATTCGAAAAACTGTTTTTT
once . 15 TRBJ1-5 TRBV5-5 CASSWSWEGNQPQHF TGTGCCAGCAGCTGGTCATGGGAGGGAAATCAGCCCCAGCATTTT
. . 13 TRBJ1-2 TRBV30 CAWGRGARYGYTF TGTGCCTGGGGGCGGGGGGCGAGATATGGCTACACCTTC
. . 17 TRBJ2-2 TRBV19 CASSSGKAVGGTGELFF TGTGCCAGTAGCAGTGGGAAAGCGGTTGGGGGGACCGGGGAGCTGTTTTTT
. . 16 TRBJ2-3 TRBV27 CAIRDFGASGTDTQYF TGTGCCATCCGGGACTTCGGGGCGTCCGGGACAGATACGCAGTATTTT
. TRBD1 16 TRBJ2-2 TRBV11-1 CASSLGGTANTGELFF TGTGCCAGCAGCTTAGGGGGGACAGCGAACACCGGGGAGCTGTTTTTT
. . 15 TRBJ1-1 TRBV3-1/TRBV3-2 CASSHGGGEGTEAFF TGTGCCAGCAGCCACGGGGGGGGTGAGGGCACTGAAGCTTTCTTT
. TRBD1 16 TRBJ1-2 TRBV5-1 CASSFFDRGFDYGYTF TGCGCCAGCAGCTTTTTCGACAGGGGGTTTGACTATGGCTACACCTTC
. . 13 TRBJ1-4 TRBV10-3 CAISVGGAEKLFF TGTGCCATCAGTGTAGGAGGAGCTGAAAAACTGTTTTTT
. . 15 TRBJ1-2 TRBV5-4 CASSSPGGDVYGYTF TGTGCCAGCAGCTCACCAGGCGGGGACGTCTATGGCTACACCTTC
. TRBD2 15 TRBJ2-4 TRBV11-2 CASSNHREGQNIQYF TGTGCCAGCAGCAACCATCGGGAGGGCCAAAACATTCAGTACTTC
. TRBD2 16 TRBJ2-5 TRBV10-3 CAISEFLAGPQETQYF TGTGCCATCAGTGAGTTCCTAGCGGGCCCCCAAGAGACCCAGTACTTC
few . 15 TRBJ1-3 TRBV15 CATSRDQDRGNTIYF TGTGCCACCAGCAGAGATCAGGATCGCGGAAACACCATATATTTT
. . 14 TRBJ2-2 TRBV10-3 CAISESPQTGELFF TGTGCCATCAGTGAGTCTCCCCAAACCGGGGAGCTGTTTTTT
few . 12 TRBJ1-2 TRBV28 CASSQGAYGYTF TGTGCCAGCAGTCAAGGGGCCTATGGCTACACCTTC
. . 16 TRBJ1-3 TRBV2 CASSEGVRASGNTIYF TGTGCCAGCAGTGAAGGGGTGAGGGCGTCAGGAAACACCATATATTTT
. . 16 TRBJ2-1 TRBV27 CASPQGVHLRDNEQFF TGTGCCAGCCCGCAAGGGGTGCACCTAAGAGACAATGAGCAGTTCTTC
. TRBD1 18 TRBJ1-5 TRBV13 CASSLGVTGGESNQPQHF TGTGCCAGCAGCTTAGGCGTGACAGGGGGCGAGAGCAATCAGCCCCAGCATTTT
. . 12 TRBJ2-1 TRBV11-3 CASSFWGYEQFF TGTGCCAGCAGCTTTTGGGGCTATGAGCAGTTCTTC
. TRBD1 14 TRBJ1-5 TRBV5-1 CASSPGQSNQPQHF TGCGCCAGCAGCCCGGGACAGAGCAATCAGCCCCAGCATTTT
. . 14 TRBJ2-3 TRBV7-2 CASSLAGPGNTQYF TGTGCCAGCAGCTTAGCAGGACCAGGGAATACGCAGTATTTT
few TRBD2 16 TRBJ2-7 TRBV7-9 CASSFGLAGGVYEQYF TGTGCCAGCAGCTTTGGACTAGCGGGAGGGGTCTACGAGCAGTACTTC
. TRBD1 14 TRBJ1-1 TRBV18 CASSRTGREAEAFF TGTGCCAGCTCACGGACAGGGAGGGAGGCTGAAGCTTTCTTT
few TRBD1 13 TRBJ1-1 TRBV28 CASNSGQGSEAFF TGTGCCAGCAACTCGGGACAGGGCTCTGAAGCTTTCTTT
. . 17 TRBJ1-5 TRBV28 CASSSSEGAYSNQPQHF TGTGCCAGCAGTTCCAGTGAAGGGGCCTATAGCAATCAGCCCCAGCATTTT
. . 16 TRBJ1-2 TRBV7-2 CASSTTRRAGGYGYTF TGTGCCAGCAGCACCACCCGTCGCGCCGGAGGATATGGCTACACCTTC
. . 16 TRBJ2-4 TRBV7-2 CASSLGEVSAKNIQYF TGTGCCAGCAGCTTAGGGGAGGTCTCGGCCAAAAACATTCAGTACTTC
. . 11 TRBJ2-1 TRBV2 CASSGRGEQFF TGTGCCAGCAGCGGCAGAGGTGAGCAGTTCTTC
. . 15 TRBJ1-2 TRBV27 CASSSPGAGLYGYTF TGTGCCAGCAGTTCGCCCGGTGCGGGGCTTTATGGCTACACCTTC
once . 15 TRBJ2-5 TRBV6-1 CASSEGFGRLETQYF TGTGCCAGCAGTGAAGGTTTCGGGAGATTGGAGACCCAGTACTTC
. . 17 TRBJ2-6 TRBV6-2/TRBV6-3 CASSYAPPGSGANVLTF TGTGCCAGCAGTTACGCCCCGCCAGGGTCTGGGGCCAACGTCCTGACTTTC
. . 13 TRBJ1-2 TRBV18 CASSRLGGYGYTF TGTGCCAGCTCACGACTAGGAGGGTATGGCTACACCTTC
. TRBD2 15 TRBJ2-1 TRBV19 CASIPSGGFYNEQFF TGTGCCAGTATTCCTAGCGGGGGGTTCTACAATGAGCAGTTCTTC
. . 16 TRBJ1-2 TRBV4-3 CASSQVPVPTMFGYTF TGCGCCAGCAGCCAAGTGCCGGTTCCAACCATGTTTGGCTACACCTTC
once TRBD1 15 TRBJ1-4 TRBV6-5 CASSSETGTNEKLFF TGTGCCAGCAGTTCCGAGACAGGGACTAATGAAAAACTGTTTTTT
. . 13 TRBJ1-5 TRBV19 CASSIGGGQPQHF TGTGCCAGTAGTATCGGGGGAGGTCAGCCCCAGCATTTT
. . 11 TRBJ1-5 TRBV30 CAWSGGTAQHF TGTGCCTGGAGTGGCGGAACCGCTCAGCATTTT
few . 15 TRBJ2-2 TRBV7-3 CASSPRTAHTGELFF TGTGCCAGCAGCCCGCGGACAGCACACACCGGGGAGCTGTTTTTT
. . 14 TRBJ2-2 TRBV4-2 CASSRTGTTGELFF TGTGCCAGCAGCCGAACAGGGACCACCGGGGAGCTGTTTTTT
. TRBD1 15 TRBJ2-3 TRBV19 CASSTRQGLTDTQYF TGTGCCAGTAGTACCCGACAGGGCCTGACAGATACGCAGTATTTT
. . 14 TRBJ1-6 TRBV6-2/TRBV6-3 CASSYSGRNSPLHF TGTGCCAGCAGTTACTCCGGTCGTAATTCACCCCTCCACTTT
. . 16 TRBJ2-1 TRBV18 CASSPPTGRAYNEQFF TGTGCCAGCTCACCACCGACCGGGAGAGCTTACAATGAGCAGTTCTTC
. TRBD2 19 TRBJ2-3 TRBV5-5 CASSLSTSGGAYGTDTQYF TGTGCCAGCAGCTTGTCGACTAGCGGGGGGGCGTATGGGACAGATACGCAGTATTTT
once . 17 TRBJ2-3 TRBV11-2 CASSLDGRLWSTDTQYF TGTGCCAGCAGCTTAGATGGCAGGCTTTGGAGCACAGATACGCAGTATTTT
. TRBD2 17 TRBJ2-3 TRBV3-1/TRBV3-2 CASSLGLAGTAPDTQYF TGTGCCAGCAGCCTAGGACTAGCGGGTACGGCCCCAGATACGCAGTATTTT
. TRBD2 16 TRBJ2-1 TRBV19 CASRRLAGARDNEQFF TGTGCCAGTAGAAGATTAGCGGGAGCAAGAGACAATGAGCAGTTCTTC
. TRBD1 16 TRBJ1-4 TRBV10-3 CAISAGQNFANEKLFF TGTGCCATCAGTGCGGGACAGAATTTTGCTAATGAAAAACTGTTTTTT
. . 14 TRBJ2-5 TRBV7-2 CASSVNGGEETQYF TGTGCCAGCAGCGTGAACGGGGGAGAAGAGACCCAGTACTTC
. TRBD2 20 TRBJ2-7 TRBV28 CASSPRVGTAPSGMGYEQYF TGTGCCAGCAGTCCAAGAGTAGGGACAGCTCCTAGCGGGATGGGTTACGAGCAGTACTTC
once . 11 TRBJ1-1 TRBV20-1 CRKSQGSEAFF TGCAGAAAATCCCAGGGATCTGAAGCTTTCTTT
. TRBD1 16 TRBJ1-2 TRBV6-6 CASSYAGTGGGGGYTF TGTGCCAGCAGTTACGCCGGGACAGGGGGCGGGGGTGGCTACACCTTC
. . 16 TRBJ1-1 TRBV7-9 CASSLEALAPNTEAFF TGTGCCAGCAGCTTAGAAGCCCTAGCACCGAACACTGAAGCTTTCTTT